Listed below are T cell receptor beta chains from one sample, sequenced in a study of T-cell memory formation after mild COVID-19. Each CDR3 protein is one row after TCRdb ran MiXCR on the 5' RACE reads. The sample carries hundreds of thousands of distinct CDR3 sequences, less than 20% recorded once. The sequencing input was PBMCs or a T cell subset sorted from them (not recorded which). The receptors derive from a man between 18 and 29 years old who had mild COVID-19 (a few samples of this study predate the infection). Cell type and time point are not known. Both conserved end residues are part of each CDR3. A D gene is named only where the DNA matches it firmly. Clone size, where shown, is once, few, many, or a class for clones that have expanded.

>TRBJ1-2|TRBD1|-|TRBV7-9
CASSLGRRTGGRVDGYTF
TGTGCCAGCAGCTTAGGCCGGCGGACAGGGGGTCGGGTCGATGGCTACACCTTC
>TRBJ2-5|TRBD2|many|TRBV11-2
CASSSLAAQYF
TGTGCCAGCAGCTCGCTAGCGGCCCAGTACTTC
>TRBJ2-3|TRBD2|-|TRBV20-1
CSAEDSGTSLVTQYF
TGCAGTGCTGAGGACTCCGGGACTAGCTTGGTTACGCAGTATTTT
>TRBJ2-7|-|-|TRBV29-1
CSVVRWKEQYF
TGCAGCGTTGTACGCTGGAAAGAGCAGTACTTC
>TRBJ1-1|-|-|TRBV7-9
CASSSLRGPTEAFF
TGTGCCAGCAGCTCGTTACGGGGACCCACTGAAGCTTTCTTT
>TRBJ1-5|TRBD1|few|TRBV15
CATSREEGADQPQHF
TGTGCCACCAGCAGAGAGGAGGGGGCTGATCAGCCCCAGCATTTT
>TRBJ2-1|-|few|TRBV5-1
CASSLVATGGEQFF
TGCGCCAGCAGCTTGGTCGCCACCGGTGGGGAGCAGTTCTTC
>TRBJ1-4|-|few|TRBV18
CASSRIGGASTNEKLFF
TGTGCCAGCTCGCGAATCGGGGGCGCGAGCACTAATGAAAAACTGTTTTTT
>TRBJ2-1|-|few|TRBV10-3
CAISEVGTHNEQFF
TGTGCCATCAGTGAAGTGGGGACCCACAATGAGCAGTTCTTC
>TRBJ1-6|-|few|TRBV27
CASSLYEGLDSPLHF
TGTGCCAGCAGTTTATATGAGGGGTTGGATTCACCCCTCCACTTT
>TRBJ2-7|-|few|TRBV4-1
CASSHQLTVTYEQYF
TGCGCCAGCAGCCACCAGCTAACAGTAACCTACGAGCAGTACTTC
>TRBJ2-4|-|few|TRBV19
CASTSWAKNIQYF
TGTGCCAGTACCTCCTGGGCCAAAAACATTCAGTACTTC
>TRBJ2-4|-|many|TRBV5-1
CASSLDLAKNIQYF
TGCGCCAGCAGCCTGGATCTAGCCAAAAACATTCAGTACTTC
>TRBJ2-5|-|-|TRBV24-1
CATSERRDQETQYF
TGTGCCACCAGTGAAAGAAGAGACCAAGAGACCCAGTACTTC
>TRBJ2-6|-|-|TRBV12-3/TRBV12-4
CASSFPRRLSGANVLTF
TGTGCCAGCAGTTTCCCTCGCAGGCTCTCTGGGGCCAACGTCCTGACTTTC
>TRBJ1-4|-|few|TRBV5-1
CASSFLGAPREKLFF
TGCGCCAGCAGCTTCTTGGGGGCGCCCCGTGAAAAACTGTTTTTT
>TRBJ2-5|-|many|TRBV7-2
CASSPARSSETQYF
TGTGCCAGCTCCCCGGCTCGGTCTTCCGAGACCCAGTACTTC
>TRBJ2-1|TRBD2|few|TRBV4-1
CASSRLAGFSTYNEQFF
TGCGCCAGCAGCAGGCTAGCGGGGTTCTCTACCTACAATGAGCAGTTCTTC
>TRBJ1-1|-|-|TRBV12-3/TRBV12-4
CASSLFWDTEAFF
TGTGCCAGCAGTTTATTCTGGGACACTGAAGCTTTCTTT
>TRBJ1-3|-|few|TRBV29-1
CSGSILTSGNTIYF
TGCAGCGGATCCATACTTACCTCTGGAAACACCATATATTTT